This entry features one TCR beta chain sequence. The antigen is unknown. Method: immunoSEQ multiplex PCR; TCRdb's copy keeps in-frame clones and lacks some. The sample has 40,000 to 50,000 clones, around 69% seen once; the top ten hold around 2.4%. The sample belongs to a study of PD-1 blockade in classical Hodgkin lymphoma. The trim removed 7 bases at V and 2 bases at J, leaving 8 bases unmatched. CDR1 and CDR2 from the germline V gene are SGHRS and YFSETQ. The CDR3 runs 15 residues. Overall study findings and caveats: Patients newly diagnosed and complete responders had comparable baseline diversity. There remain no defined causes for the repertoire differences, which possibly reflect disease activity or prior therapy. Newly diagnosed patients were said to have less baseline TCR diversity than healthy donors did.

Time point denoted: cycle 4 day 1 (C4D1), after about 6 weeks of nivolumab. Every patient had relapsed following autologous stem cell transplantation, and cohorts differed in brentuximab vedotin exposure. The sequence was obtained from a human donor with classical Hodgkin lymphoma. The rearrangement links TRBV5-1 to TRBJ1-3; TRBD1 agrees at 8 bases. This sample comprised peripheral blood mononuclear cells (PBMCs), obtained before the fourth cycle of nivolumab. CDR3 in DNA: TGCGCCAGCTCGGCCGCGACAGGGGCTGGAAACACCATATATTTT. Its protein product is CASSAATGAGNTIYF.